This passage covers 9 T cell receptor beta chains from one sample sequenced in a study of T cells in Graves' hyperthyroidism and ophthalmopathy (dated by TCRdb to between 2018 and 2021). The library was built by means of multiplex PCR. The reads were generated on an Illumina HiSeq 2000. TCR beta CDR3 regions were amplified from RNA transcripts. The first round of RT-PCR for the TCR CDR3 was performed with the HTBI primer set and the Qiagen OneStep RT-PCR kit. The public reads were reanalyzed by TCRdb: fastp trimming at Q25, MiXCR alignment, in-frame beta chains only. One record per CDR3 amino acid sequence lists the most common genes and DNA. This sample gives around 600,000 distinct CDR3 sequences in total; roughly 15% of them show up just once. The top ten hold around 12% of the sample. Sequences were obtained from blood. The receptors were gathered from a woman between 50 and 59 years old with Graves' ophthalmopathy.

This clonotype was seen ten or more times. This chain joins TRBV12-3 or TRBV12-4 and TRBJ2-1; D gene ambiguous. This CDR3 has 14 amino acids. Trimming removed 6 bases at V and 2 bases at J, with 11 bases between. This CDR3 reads CASSELGTYNEQFF. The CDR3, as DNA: TGTGCCAGCAGCGAACTTGGCACCTACAATGAGCAGTTCTTC.

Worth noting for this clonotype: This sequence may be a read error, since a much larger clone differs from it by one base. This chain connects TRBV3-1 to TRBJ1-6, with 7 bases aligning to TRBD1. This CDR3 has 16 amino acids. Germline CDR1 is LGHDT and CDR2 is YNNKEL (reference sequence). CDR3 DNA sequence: TGTCCCAGCAGCCAAGGGATGGGCAGGGGGGATTCACCCCTCCACTTT. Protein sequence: CPSSQGMGRGDSPLHF.

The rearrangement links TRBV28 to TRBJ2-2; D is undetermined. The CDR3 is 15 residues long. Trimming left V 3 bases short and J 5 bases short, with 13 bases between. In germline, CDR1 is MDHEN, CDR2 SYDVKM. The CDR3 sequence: CASSLALSRTGELFF. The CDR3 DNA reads TGTGCCAGCAGTTTGGCCCTCTCCAGGACCGGGGAGCTGTTTTTT.

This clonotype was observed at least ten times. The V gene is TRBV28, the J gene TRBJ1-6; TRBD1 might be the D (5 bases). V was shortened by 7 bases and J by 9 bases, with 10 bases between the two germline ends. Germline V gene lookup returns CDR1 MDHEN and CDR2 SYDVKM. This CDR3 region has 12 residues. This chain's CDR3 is CASTGTPSPLHF. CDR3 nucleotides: TGTGCCAGCACCGGGACTCCTTCACCCCTCCACTTT. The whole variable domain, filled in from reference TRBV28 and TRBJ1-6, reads DVKVTQSSRYLVKRTGEKVFLECVQDMDHENMFWYRQDPGLGLRLIYFSYDVKMKEKGDIPEGYSVSREKKERFSLILESASTNQTSMYLCASTGTPSPLHFGNGTRLTVT.

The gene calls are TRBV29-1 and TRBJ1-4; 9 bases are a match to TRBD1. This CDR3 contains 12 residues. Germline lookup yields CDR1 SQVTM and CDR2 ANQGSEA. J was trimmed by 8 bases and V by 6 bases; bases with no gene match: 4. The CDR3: CSVRTGVEKLFF. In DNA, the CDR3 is TGCAGCGTACGGACAGGGGTGGAAAAACTGTTTTTT.

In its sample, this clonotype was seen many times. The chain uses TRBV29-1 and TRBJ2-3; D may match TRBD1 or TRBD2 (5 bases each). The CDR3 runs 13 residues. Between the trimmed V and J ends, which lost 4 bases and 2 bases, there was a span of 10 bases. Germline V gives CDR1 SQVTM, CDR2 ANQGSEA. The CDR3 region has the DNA TGCAGCGTTGGGGGGTTTAACACAGATACGCAGTATTTT. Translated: CSVGGFNTDTQYF.

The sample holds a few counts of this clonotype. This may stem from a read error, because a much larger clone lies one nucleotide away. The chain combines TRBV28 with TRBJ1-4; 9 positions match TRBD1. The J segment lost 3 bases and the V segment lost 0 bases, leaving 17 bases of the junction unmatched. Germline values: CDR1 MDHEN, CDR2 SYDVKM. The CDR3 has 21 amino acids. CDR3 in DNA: TGTGCCAGCAGTTTATGGTTTCCTCGGTTACAGGGGGCAATATCTAATGAAAAACTGTTTTTT. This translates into CASSLWFPRLQGAISNEKLFF.

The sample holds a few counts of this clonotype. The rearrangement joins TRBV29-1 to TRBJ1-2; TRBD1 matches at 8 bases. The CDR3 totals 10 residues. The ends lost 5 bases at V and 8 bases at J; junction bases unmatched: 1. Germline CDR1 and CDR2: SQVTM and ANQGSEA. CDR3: CSVQGAGYTF. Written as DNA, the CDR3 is TGCAGCGTTCAGGGGGCCGGCTACACCTTC.

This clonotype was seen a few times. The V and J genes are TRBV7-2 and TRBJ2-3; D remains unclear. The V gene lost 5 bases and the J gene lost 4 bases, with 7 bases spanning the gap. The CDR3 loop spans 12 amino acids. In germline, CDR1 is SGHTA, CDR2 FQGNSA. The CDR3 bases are TGTGCCAGCAGCCGAGATGCAGATACGCAGTATTTT. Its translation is CASSRDADTQYF.